Following are 10 T cell receptor beta chains from one sample sequenced in a study of T cell repertoires in cytomegalovirus infection. TCRdb used MiXCR to reprocess the reads, holding one entry per CDR3 protein. The data show about 530,000 distinct CDR3 sequences, less than 30% seen once. The sample was PBMCs. All receptors derive from a human donor in good health (CMV status not recorded). Some clones in this sample may be carry-over from other donors' samples.

This clonotype was seen only a few times. The chain recombines TRBV6-2 or TRBV6-3 with TRBJ2-1; TRBD2 agrees at 11 bases. There are 16 residues in the CDR3. V was pared by 2 bases and J by 9 bases, with 9 bases of the junction left unmatched. CDR1 is MNHEY and CDR2 is SVGEGT in the germline V gene. This CDR3 reads CASSYGLAGRPSEQFF. CDR3 DNA: TGTGCCAGCAGTTACGGACTAGCGGGCCGGCCCAGTGAGCAGTTCTTC.

In its sample, this clonotype was seen once. V and J are TRBV27 and TRBJ2-7; 9 bases align to TRBD1. The CDR3 has 15 residues. The trim removed 3 bases at V and 4 bases at J, leaving 7 bases unmatched. Germline V gene data show CDR1 as MNHEY and CDR2 as SMNVEV (reference sequence). The CDR3 reads CASSFSGQGSYEQYV. The DNA for the CDR3 is TGTGCCAGCAGTTTCTCCGGACAGGGGTCATACGAGCAGTACGTC.

The chain uses TRBV12-3 or TRBV12-4 and TRBJ1-1; no clear D. Trimming shortened V by 6 bases and J by 6 bases, and 8 bases separated the two germline ends. The CDR3 loop spans 11 amino acids. The CDR3 sequence: CASSFLAEAFF. The CDR3 DNA sequence: TGTGCCAGCAGCTTTTTGGCTGAAGCTTTCTTT.

This chain uses TRBV28 with TRBJ2-5; TRBD1 agrees at 8 bases. Germline V lookup: CDR1 MDHEN, CDR2 SYDVKM. Trimming at V came to 1 base and at J to 6 bases, leaving 10 bases not matched to a gene. The CDR3 extends over 16 amino acids. The chain's CDR3 is CASSLLDRERKKTQYF. In DNA form, the CDR3 reads TGTGCCAGCAGTTTATTGGACAGGGAGAGGAAAAAGACCCAGTACTTC. Based on the CDR3 plus reference TRBV28 and TRBJ2-5, the full variable domain is DVKVTQSSRYLVKRTGEKVFLECVQDMDHENMFWYRQDPGLGLRLIYFSYDVKMKEKGDIPEGYSVSREKKERFSLILESASTNQTSMYLCASSLLDRERKKTQYFGPGTRLLVL.

This clonotype was observed a handful of times. CDR3 sequence (DNA): TGTGCCAGCAGCCACGGGACTAGCGGGTACTACGAGCAGTACTTC. Translated, it gives CASSHGTSGYYEQYF. The chain couples TRBV14 to TRBJ2-7; TRBD2 aligns across 12 bases. The J segment lost 3 bases and the V segment lost 3 bases, leaving 3 bases of the junction unmatched. This CDR3 has 15 amino acids. The germline V gene encodes CDR1 SGHDN and CDR2 FVKESK.

This rearrangement joins TRBV20-1 to TRBJ2-3; a possible D gene is TRBD2 (6 bases). Per germline, CDR1 DFQATT and CDR2 SNEGSKA (reference sequence). CDR3 length equals 17 residues. The CDR3 nucleotides are TGCAGCACCTCCCCCCTCGCGGGACTGACCTCCACAGATACGCAGTATTTT. Translating it yields CSTSPLAGLTSTDTQYF.

In its sample, this clonotype was seen many times. Here the CDR3 DNA reads TGTGCCAGCAGCTTAGGACAGCTAGGCGATATGAACACTGAAGCTTTCTTT. This encodes CASSLGQLGDMNTEAFF. This chain connects TRBV7-8 to TRBJ1-1; TRBD1 is a possible D gene (5 bases). CDR1 is SGHVS and CDR2 is FQNEAQ in the germline V gene. Trimming cost V 1 base and J 0 bases, with 15 bases left between them. This CDR3 has 17 amino acids.

This chain connects TRBV30 to TRBJ1-1; D perhaps matches TRBD1 (5 bases). Germline V gene data show CDR1 as GTSNPN and CDR2 as SVGIG (reference sequence). This CDR3 has 16 amino acids. V gave up 8 bases and J gave up 6 bases, with 28 bases separating them. Here the CDR3 DNA reads TGTGCCGGCGGGCGGCAGGGAGCATCAGGAGGGCCTGAAGCTTTCTTT. Translation: CAGGRQGASGGPEAFF.

This clonotype has ten or more counts. This chain joins TRBV6-1 and TRBJ2-7; 13 nucleotides align to TRBD2. The CDR3 sequence is 16 residues long. The trim removed 6 bases at V and 3 bases at J, leaving 8 bases unmatched. The germline V gene encodes CDR1 MNHNS and CDR2 SASEGT. CDR3 nucleotide sequence: TGTGCCAGCAGAGAGACTAGCGGGAGGCCGGTCTACGAGCAGTACTTC. It codes for CASRETSGRPVYEQYF.

This clonotype has just a few counts. The CDR3 spells CASSRLAGEQTQYF. As DNA, the CDR3 is TGTGCCAGCAGTCGCCTAGCGGGAGAACAGACCCAGTACTTC. The rearrangement uses TRBV12-3 or TRBV12-4 and TRBJ2-5; 10 positions match TRBD2. J gave up 6 bases and V 5 bases, and 6 bases lay outside the gene matches. The CDR3 spans 14 residues.